The 24 T cell receptor beta chains below were found in one sample sequenced in a study of regulatory T cells in long-lasting Graves disease. The time point was: newly diagnosed GD, antithyroid drugs for less than 3 months. There was RNA extracted from PBMCs, and the TCR library was made from it. Both iRepertoire HTBI primers and Arm-PCR of CDR3 regions were used to build the TCR beta libraries. TCRdb re-derived calls from the multiplex PCR reads in MiXCR, one entry per CDR3 protein. The data show over 500,000 distinct CDR3 sequences, about 15% seen once. These same data were also listed under a study on T cells in Graves' hyperthyroidism and ophthalmopathy.

The specimen was peripheral blood mononuclear cells (PBMCs), collected at new diagnosis, from a patient treated with antithyroid drugs. The receptors were sampled from a man between 18 and 35 years old with Graves disease.

This clonotype was recorded a few times. This chain uses TRBV7-8 with TRBJ2-3, with D uncertain. The V gene lost 1 base and the J gene lost 0 bases, with 14 bases spanning the gap. Germline values: CDR1 SGHVS, CDR2 FQNEAQ. The CDR3 is 17 residues long. The CDR3 DNA reads as TGTGCCAGCAGCTTAGAGGCCGCTCGTGCTAGCACAGATACGCAGTATTTT. Translated, it gives CASSLEAARASTDTQYF. Based on the CDR3 plus reference TRBV7-8 and TRBJ2-3, the full variable domain is GAGVSQSPRYKVAKRGQDVALRCDPISGHVSLFWYQQALGQGPEFLTYFQNEAQLDKSGLPSDRFFAERPEGSVSTLKIQRTQQEDSAVYLCASSLEAARASTDTQYFGPGTRLTVL.

This clonotype has a handful of counts. This rearrangement joins TRBV7-6 to TRBJ2-7, with 7 bases fitting TRBD2. V gave up 6 bases and J gave up 2 bases; unmatched junction bases: 10. This CDR3 is built from 15 residues. Germline V lookup: CDR1 SGHVS, CDR2 FNYEAQ. CDR3 region: CASSKDGGSAYEQYF. Written as DNA, the CDR3 is TGTGCCAGCAGTAAAGACGGGGGGTCCGCCTACGAGCAGTACTTC.

The chain combines TRBV19 with TRBJ2-5, with 11 bases identical to TRBD2. Germline V gene data show CDR1 as LNHDA and CDR2 as SQIVND (reference sequence). The CDR3 sequence is 17 residues long. Germline trimming cut 4 bases from V and 2 bases from J; bases unmatched to any gene: 9. In DNA, the CDR3 is TGTGCCAGTAGTACTCAGCCGGGACTAGCGGCGCAAGAGACCCAGTACTTC. It codes for CASSTQPGLAAQETQYF. The variable domain in full, completed from reference TRBV19 and TRBJ2-5, reads DGGITQSPKYLFRKEGQNVTLSCEQNLNHDAMYWYRQDPGQGLRLIYYSQIVNDFQKGDIAEGYSVSREKKESFPLTVTSAQKNPTAFYLCASSTQPGLAAQETQYFGPGTRLLVL.

This clonotype was seen many times. The chain is built from TRBV5-1 and TRBJ1-1, with a possible D match to TRBD1 (6 bases). The CDR3 runs 17 residues. Germline V gives CDR1 SGHRS, CDR2 YFSETQ. The germline V and J ends were trimmed by 0 bases and 1 base, with 16 bases remaining between them. The CDR3 region has the DNA TGCGCCAGCAGCTTGGGGCCACCACGGGACACGAACACTGAAGCTTTCTTT. This sequence encodes CASSLGPPRDTNTEAFF.

This clonotype came up a few times. V usage is TRBV27 and J usage is TRBJ2-1; possibly TRBD1 for D (5 bases). CDR1 is MNHEY and CDR2 is SMNVEV in the germline V gene (reference sequence). The V and J ends lost 5 bases and 4 bases respectively, with 12 bases between them. The CDR3 has 14 amino acids. The CDR3 reads CASSRTGRYNEQFF. CDR3 sequence (DNA): TGTGCCAGCAGTCGAACAGGAAGGTACAATGAGCAGTTCTTC.

Ten or more counts support this clonotype. CDR3: CASSQLENSPLHF. In DNA, the CDR3 is TGTGCCAGCAGCCAACTGGAAAATTCACCCCTCCACTTT. The chain has TRBV3-1 and TRBJ1-6; no definite D call. The V gene's germline CDR1 is LGHDT and CDR2 YNNKEL (reference sequence). Deletions cut 2 bases from V and 7 bases from J, with 6 bases between. The CDR3 totals 13 residues.

This clonotype has a handful of counts. The V call is TRBV4-1, the J call TRBJ1-5; 11 positions match TRBD1. The germline gives CDR1 MGHRA, CDR2 YSYEKL. This CDR3 contains 16 residues. The V gene end was trimmed by 3 bases and the J gene end by 5 bases; junction bases not matched to a gene: 6. CDR3 region: CASSQTGQGVYQPQHF. Here the CDR3 DNA reads TGCGCCAGCAGCCAGACGGGACAGGGGGTGTATCAGCCCCAGCATTTT.

This clonotype was found many times. This sequence joins TRBV6-5 and TRBJ2-7, with 10 bases aligning to TRBD1. The CDR3 consists of 15 residues. After removal of 3 bases from V and 3 bases from J, the junction contained 5 bases not matched to a gene. Germline V gene sequence: CDR1 MNHEY, CDR2 SVGAGI. CDR3 in DNA: TGTGCCAGCAGTTATGGGACAGGGGCTGACTACGAGCAGTACTTC. Residues: CASSYGTGADYEQYF.

This clonotype has ten or more counts. The rearrangement uses TRBV11-3 and TRBJ2-1; D not certain. This CDR3 comprises 17 residues. Germline CDR1 reads SGHNT; CDR2 reads YENEEA. V dropped 1 base and J dropped 6 bases, with 19 bases sitting between them. This chain's CDR3 is CASSLVVSLGVINEQFF. CDR3 coding DNA: TGTGCCAGCAGCTTAGTTGTCAGTTTAGGCGTGATCAATGAGCAGTTCTTC.

This clonotype was counted at least ten times. The chain recombines TRBV20-1 with TRBJ2-7; D might be TRBD1 or TRBD2, each matching 5 bases. The CDR3 runs to 14 residues. Germline V gene lookup returns CDR1 DFQATT and CDR2 SNEGSKA (reference sequence). Trimming removed 7 bases at V and 0 bases at J, with 16 bases between. CDR3 coding DNA: TGCAGTGGCCTCCGGGACCCCCACTCCTACGAGCAGTACTTC. It codes for CSGLRDPHSYEQYF.

This clonotype was seen a few times. The chain uses TRBV27 and TRBJ2-7, with TRBD2 identical over 13 bases. After removal of 6 bases from V and 2 bases from J, the junction contained 7 bases not matched to a gene. CDR1 and CDR2 (germline): MNHEY, SMNVEV (reference sequence). CDR3 length: 16 amino acids. CDR3 region: CASSKGTSGMTYEQYF. Written as DNA, the CDR3 is TGTGCCAGCAGCAAGGGGACTAGCGGGATGACCTACGAGCAGTACTTC.

This clonotype has ten or more counts. This sequence joins TRBV7-6 and TRBJ2-1; D not certain. CDR1 and CDR2 (germline): SGHVS, FNYEAQ. With 5 bases removed from V and 5 bases from J, the gap between germline ends came to 7 bases. This CDR3 is built from 12 residues. The chain's CDR3 is CASSPSDNEQFF. The CDR3 DNA sequence: TGTGCCAGCAGCCCCTCAGACAATGAGCAGTTCTTC.

V gene TRBV9 combines with J gene TRBJ2-5; 7 bases are shared with TRBD1. J gave up 1 base and V 3 bases, and 6 bases lay outside the gene matches. CDR1 SGDLS and CDR2 YYNGEE come from the germline V gene. The CDR3 loop spans 15 amino acids. CDR3 DNA sequence: TGTGCCAGCAGCGGTTCGGGGACAGTCCAAGAGACCCAGTACTTC. This gives the protein CASSGSGTVQETQYF.

A few counts support this clonotype. The chain joins TRBV19 to TRBJ2-2; no definite D call. This CDR3 spans 15 amino acids. CDR1 and CDR2 from the germline V gene are LNHDA and SQIVND (reference sequence). V was clipped by 7 bases and J by 1 base, with 13 bases between them. The chain's CDR3 is CASIPGSMNTGELFF. The DNA of the CDR3 is TGTGCCAGTATCCCCGGGTCAATGAACACCGGGGAGCTGTTTTTT.

As for this clonotype: A much larger clone differs by one base, so this may be a read error. V gene TRBV18 combines with J gene TRBJ2-1, with D possibly matching TRBD2 (6 bases). Trimming left V 1 base short and J 6 bases short, with 13 bases between. CDR3 length: 15 amino acids. CDR1 KGHSH and CDR2 LQKENI come from the germline V gene. CDR3 sequence (DNA): TGTGCCAGCTCACCACGGGGCGGACTAACCAATGAGCAGTTCTTC. This encodes CASSPRGGLTNEQFF.

Concerning this clonotype itself: A much larger clone is a single base away; this may be a read error. The chain links TRBV12-3 or TRBV12-4 to TRBJ2-7; D is unresolved. Trimming removed 3 bases at V and 2 bases at J, with 11 bases between. This CDR3 comprises 14 residues. CDR3 in DNA: TGTGCCAGCAGTTTGGCGGAAGGAGCCTACGAGCAGTACTTC. Its translation is CASSLAEGAYEQYF.

The chain uses TRBV7-2 and TRBJ2-7; 10 bases line up with TRBD1. The CDR3 has 16 residues. Losses at the gene ends were 5 bases for V and 5 bases for J; bases not matched to a gene: 12. CDR1 is SGHTA and CDR2 is FQGNSA in the germline V gene. The CDR3 protein is CASSHPRDRGSHEQYF. CDR3 DNA: TGTGCCAGCAGCCACCCCCGGGACAGGGGTTCCCACGAGCAGTACTTC.

The rearrangement joins TRBV29-1 to TRBJ2-2; the D gene is possibly TRBD1 (6 bases). Trimming pared 7 bases from V and 8 bases from J, leaving 20 bases between. Per germline, CDR1 SQVTM and CDR2 ANQGSEA. CDR3 length: 14 residues. CDR3 residues: CSGGTPDVGGELFF. The CDR3 bases are TGCAGCGGTGGGACACCAGACGTAGGGGGGGAGCTGTTTTTT.

This clonotype was recorded many times. This rearrangement joins TRBV6-5 to TRBJ1-1; possibly TRBD1 for D (5 bases). CDR1 MNHEY and CDR2 SVGAGI come from the germline V gene. This CDR3 region has 16 residues. V gave up 4 bases and J gave up 1 base, with 16 bases separating them. The CDR3 here is CASSSPFGTANTEAFF. CDR3 coding DNA: TGTGCCAGCAGTTCACCTTTCGGGACTGCGAACACTGAAGCTTTCTTT.

This clonotype has ten or more counts. V is TRBV10-3 and J is TRBJ1-1; no reliable D call. V was trimmed by 0 bases and J by 2 bases, leaving 10 bases between them. This CDR3 region has 15 residues. Per the germline V gene, CDR1 is ENHRY and CDR2 is SYGVKD. CDR3 residues: CAISESPTTNTEAFF. The CDR3 region has the DNA TGTGCCATCAGTGAGTCTCCGACAACAAACACTGAAGCTTTCTTT.

This clonotype was counted many times. The chain is built from TRBV28 and TRBJ1-5, with a possible D match to TRBD1 (6 bases). The V gene lost 5 bases and the J gene lost 2 bases, with 16 bases spanning the gap. Germline loops: CDR1 MDHEN, CDR2 SYDVKM. The CDR3 has 16 residues. As DNA, the CDR3 is TGTGCCAGCAGTCCCACCTCAGGGGCTCGCAATCAGCCCCAGCATTTT. Residues: CASSPTSGARNQPQHF.

The rearrangement links TRBV27 to TRBJ2-6, with D hard to call. This CDR3 has 14 residues. V lost 3 bases and J 2 bases, leaving 5 bases between the germline ends. The germline CDR1 and CDR2 sequences are MNHEY and SMNVEV (reference sequence). CDR3 loop: CASSLLTGANVLTF. DNA for the CDR3: TGTGCCAGCAGTTTGTTAACTGGGGCCAACGTCCTGACTTTC.

V is TRBV29-1 and J is TRBJ2-3, with 9 bases fitting TRBD2. The CDR3 loop spans 15 amino acids. Germline V gene lookup returns CDR1 SQVTM and CDR2 ANQGSEA. Trimming took 3 bases from V and 6 from J; bases not matched to a gene: 10. CDR3 DNA sequence: TGCAGCGTTGACAGAGCGGGAGGCGGAGGGGATACGCAGTATTTT. It codes for CSVDRAGGGGDTQYF.

The rearrangement joins TRBV28 to TRBJ1-1, with 8 bases that match TRBD1. Germline-derived CDR1 and CDR2 are MDHEN and SYDVKM. This CDR3 is 16 amino acids long. J lost 0 bases, V lost 6 bases, and 9 bases had no gene match. The CDR3 bases are TGTGCCAGCAGCGCGGGTGGGACAGGAATGAACACTGAAGCTTTCTTT. This gives the protein CASSAGGTGMNTEAFF.